This TCR beta chain appears in the sequencing data of a study of T cell changes during pregnancy in multiple sclerosis. The method was immunoSEQ multiplex PCR; TCRdb's version includes in-frame clones alone and lacks a portion of them. The sample includes 75,000 to 95,000 clones, roughly 93% of them seen just once. Trimming removed 6 bases from V and 0 bases from J; junction bases left unmatched: 10. The germline V gene encodes CDR1 MDHEN and CDR2 SYDVKM. This CDR3 has 18 amino acids. The chain employs TRBV28 and TRBJ2-2, with 10 bases that match TRBD1. The source material was peripheral blood, sampled in the second trimester of pregnancy. The clonotype comes from a female donor with multiple sclerosis, enrolled in a pregnancy study. CDR3 nucleotides: TGTGCCAGCAGGGACGGACAGGGGGGAATTTCGAACACCGGGGAGCTGTTTTTT. As protein: CASRDGQGGISNTGELFF.